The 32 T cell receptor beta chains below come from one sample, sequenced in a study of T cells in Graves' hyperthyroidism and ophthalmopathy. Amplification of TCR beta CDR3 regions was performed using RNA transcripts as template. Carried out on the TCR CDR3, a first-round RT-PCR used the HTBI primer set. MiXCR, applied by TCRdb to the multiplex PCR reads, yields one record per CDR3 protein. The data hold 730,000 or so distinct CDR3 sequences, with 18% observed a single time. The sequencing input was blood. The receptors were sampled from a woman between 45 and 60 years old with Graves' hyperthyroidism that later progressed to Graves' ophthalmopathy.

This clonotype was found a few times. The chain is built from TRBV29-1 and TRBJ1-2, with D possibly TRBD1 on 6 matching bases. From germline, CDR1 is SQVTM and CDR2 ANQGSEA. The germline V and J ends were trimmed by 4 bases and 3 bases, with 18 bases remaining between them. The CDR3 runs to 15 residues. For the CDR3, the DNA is TGCAGCGTTGCCCCTACAGGGAGGGGGGACTATGGCTACACCTTC. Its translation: CSVAPTGRGDYGYTF.

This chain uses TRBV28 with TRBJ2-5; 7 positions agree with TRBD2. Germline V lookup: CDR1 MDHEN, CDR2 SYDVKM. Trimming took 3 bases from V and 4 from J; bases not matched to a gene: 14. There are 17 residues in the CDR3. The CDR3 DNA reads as TGTGCCAGCAGTTTTTCGCGGCCGGCGGGAGAATCAGAGACCCAGTACTTC. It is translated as CASSFSRPAGESETQYF.

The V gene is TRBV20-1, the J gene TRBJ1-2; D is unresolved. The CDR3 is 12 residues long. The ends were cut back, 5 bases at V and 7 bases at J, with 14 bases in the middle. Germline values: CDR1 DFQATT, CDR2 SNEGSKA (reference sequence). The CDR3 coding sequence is TGCAGTGCTTACCCGGGCGCGAGTGGCTACACCTTC. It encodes CSAYPGASGYTF.

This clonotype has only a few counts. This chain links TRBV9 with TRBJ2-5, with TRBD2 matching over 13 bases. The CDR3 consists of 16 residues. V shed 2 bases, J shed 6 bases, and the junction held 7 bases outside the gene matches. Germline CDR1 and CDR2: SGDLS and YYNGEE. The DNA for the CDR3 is TGTGCCAGCAGCGTCGGACTAGCGGGGGCCTCCCAGACCCAGTACTTC. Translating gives CASSVGLAGASQTQYF.

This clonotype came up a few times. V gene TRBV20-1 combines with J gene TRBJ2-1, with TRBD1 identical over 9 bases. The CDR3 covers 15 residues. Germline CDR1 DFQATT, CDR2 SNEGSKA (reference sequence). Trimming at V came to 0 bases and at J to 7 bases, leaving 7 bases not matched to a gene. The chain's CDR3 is CSARDKQGAGNEQFF. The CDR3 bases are TGCAGTGCTAGAGATAAACAGGGGGCAGGAAATGAGCAGTTCTTC.

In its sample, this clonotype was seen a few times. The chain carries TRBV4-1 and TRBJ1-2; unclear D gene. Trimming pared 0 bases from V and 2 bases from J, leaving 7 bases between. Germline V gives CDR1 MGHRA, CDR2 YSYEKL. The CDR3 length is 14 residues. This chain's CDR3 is CASSQERENYGYTF. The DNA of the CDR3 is TGCGCCAGCAGCCAAGAAAGGGAAAACTATGGCTACACCTTC.

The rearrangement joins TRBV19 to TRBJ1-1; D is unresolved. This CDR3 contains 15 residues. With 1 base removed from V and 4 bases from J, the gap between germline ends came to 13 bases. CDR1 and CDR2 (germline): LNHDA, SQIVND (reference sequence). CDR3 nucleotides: TGTGCCAGTAGTATAGGACCCAGGAGCGGCACTGAAGCTTTCTTT. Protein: CASSIGPRSGTEAFF.

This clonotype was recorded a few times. CDR3 nucleotides: TGCAGCGTTGAAGAGGACTTACGAAACACCATATATTTT. Translating it yields CSVEEDLRNTIYF. The rearrangement uses TRBV29-1 and TRBJ1-3; D is unresolved. The V end was cut by 0 bases, the J end by 5 bases, with 8 bases between. CDR1 and CDR2 (germline): SQVTM, ANQGSEA. CDR3 length: 13 residues.

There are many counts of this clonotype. This CDR3 is CASSQRRVSPGNTIYF. CDR3 nucleotides: TGTGCCAGCAGTCAACGGAGGGTTAGCCCTGGAAACACCATATATTTT. The chain recombines TRBV2 with TRBJ1-3, with unresolved D. The germline CDR1 and CDR2 sequences are SNHLY and FYNNEI. There are 16 residues in the CDR3. The V end lost 5 bases, the J end lost 2 bases, and 16 bases lay between the germline ends.

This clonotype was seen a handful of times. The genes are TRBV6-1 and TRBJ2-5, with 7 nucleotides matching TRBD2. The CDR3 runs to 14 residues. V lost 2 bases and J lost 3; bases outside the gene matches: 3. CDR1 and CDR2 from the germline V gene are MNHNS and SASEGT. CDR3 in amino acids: CASSESSGEETQYF. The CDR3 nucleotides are TGTGCCAGCAGTGAATCTAGCGGTGAAGAGACCCAGTACTTC.

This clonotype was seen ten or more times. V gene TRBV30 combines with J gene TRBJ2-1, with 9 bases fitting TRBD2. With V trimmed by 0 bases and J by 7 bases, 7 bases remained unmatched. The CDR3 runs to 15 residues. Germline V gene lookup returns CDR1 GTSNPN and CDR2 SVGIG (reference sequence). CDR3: CAWSVGGGAANEQFF. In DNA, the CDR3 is TGTGCCTGGAGTGTAGGCGGGGGGGCCGCAAATGAGCAGTTCTTC.

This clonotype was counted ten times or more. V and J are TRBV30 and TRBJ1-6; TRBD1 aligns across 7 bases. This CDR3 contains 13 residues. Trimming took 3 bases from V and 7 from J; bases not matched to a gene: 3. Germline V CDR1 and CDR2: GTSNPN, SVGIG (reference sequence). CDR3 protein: CAWRAGQNSPLHF. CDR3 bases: TGTGCCTGGAGGGCGGGACAGAATTCACCCCTCCACTTT.

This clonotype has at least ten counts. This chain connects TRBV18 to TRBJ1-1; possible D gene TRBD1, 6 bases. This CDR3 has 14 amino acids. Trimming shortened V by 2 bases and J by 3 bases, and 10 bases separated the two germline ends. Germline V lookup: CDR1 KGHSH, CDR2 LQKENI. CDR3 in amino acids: CASSPYRDDTEAFF. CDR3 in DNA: TGTGCCAGCTCACCATACAGGGACGACACTGAAGCTTTCTTT.

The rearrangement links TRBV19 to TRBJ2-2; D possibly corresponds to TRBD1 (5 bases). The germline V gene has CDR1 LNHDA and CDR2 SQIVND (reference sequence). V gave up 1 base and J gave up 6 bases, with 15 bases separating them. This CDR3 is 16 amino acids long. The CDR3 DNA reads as TGTGCCAGTAGTATAGGCACAGGTTACTTCGCCGGGGAGCTGTTTTTT. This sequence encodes CASSIGTGYFAGELFF.

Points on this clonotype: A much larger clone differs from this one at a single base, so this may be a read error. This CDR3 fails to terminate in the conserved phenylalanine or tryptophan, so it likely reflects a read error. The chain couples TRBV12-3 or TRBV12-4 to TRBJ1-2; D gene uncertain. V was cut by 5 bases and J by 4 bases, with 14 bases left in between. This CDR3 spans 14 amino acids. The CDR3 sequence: CASSPARHSYGYTL. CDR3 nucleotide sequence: TGTGCCAGCAGTCCGGCCCGTCATTCCTATGGCTACACCCTC.

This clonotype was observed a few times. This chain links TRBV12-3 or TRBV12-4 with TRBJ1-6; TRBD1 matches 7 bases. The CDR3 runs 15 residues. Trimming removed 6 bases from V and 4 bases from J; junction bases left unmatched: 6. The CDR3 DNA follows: TGTGCCAGCAGGGGACAGAGCGGTTATAATTCACCCCTCCACTTT. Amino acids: CASRGQSGYNSPLHF.

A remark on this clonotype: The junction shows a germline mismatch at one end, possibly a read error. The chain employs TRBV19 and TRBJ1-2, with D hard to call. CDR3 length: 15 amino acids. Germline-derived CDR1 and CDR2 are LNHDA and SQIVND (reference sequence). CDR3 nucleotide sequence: TGTGTCAGTAGTATAGACGACGGGAGGTCCGATGGCTACACCTTC. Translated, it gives CVSSIDDGRSDGYTF.

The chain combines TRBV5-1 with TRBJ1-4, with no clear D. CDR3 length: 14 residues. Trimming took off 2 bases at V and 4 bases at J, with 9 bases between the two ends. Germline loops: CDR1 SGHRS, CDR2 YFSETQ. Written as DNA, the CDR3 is TGCGCCAGCAGCTTAGGCTTAATTAATGAAAAACTGTTTTTT. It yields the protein CASSLGLINEKLFF.

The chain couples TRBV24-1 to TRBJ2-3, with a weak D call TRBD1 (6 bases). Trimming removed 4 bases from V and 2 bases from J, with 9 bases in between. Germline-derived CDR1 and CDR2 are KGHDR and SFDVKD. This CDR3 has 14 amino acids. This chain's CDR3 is CATSDRDNTDTQYF. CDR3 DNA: TGTGCCACCAGTGACCGGGACAACACAGATACGCAGTATTTT.

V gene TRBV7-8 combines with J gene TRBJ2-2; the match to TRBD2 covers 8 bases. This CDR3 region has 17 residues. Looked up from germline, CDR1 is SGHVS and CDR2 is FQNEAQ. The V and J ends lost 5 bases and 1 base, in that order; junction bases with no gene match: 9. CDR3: CASSLRGGQMNTGELFF. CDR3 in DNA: TGTGCCAGCAGCCTTCGCGGGGGGCAGATGAACACCGGGGAGCTGTTTTTT.

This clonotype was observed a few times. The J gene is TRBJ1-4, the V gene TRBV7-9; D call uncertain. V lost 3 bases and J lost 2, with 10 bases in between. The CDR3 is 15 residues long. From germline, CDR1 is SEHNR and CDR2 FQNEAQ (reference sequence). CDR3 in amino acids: CASSFPSWTNEKLFF. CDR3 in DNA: TGTGCCAGCAGCTTCCCCTCATGGACTAATGAAAAACTGTTTTTT. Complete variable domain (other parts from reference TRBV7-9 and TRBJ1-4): DTGVSQNPRHKITKRGQNVTFRCDPISEHNRLYWYRQTLGQGPEFLTYFQNEAQLEKSRLLSDRFSAERPKGSFSTLEIQRTEQGDSAMYLCASSFPSWTNEKLFFGSGTQLSVL.

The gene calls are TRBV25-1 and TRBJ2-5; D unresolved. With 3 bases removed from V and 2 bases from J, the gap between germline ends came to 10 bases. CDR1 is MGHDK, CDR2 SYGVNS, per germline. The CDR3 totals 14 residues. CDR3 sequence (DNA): TGTGCCAGCAGTGAGGAATGGAGACAAGAGACCCAGTACTTC. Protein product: CASSEEWRQETQYF.

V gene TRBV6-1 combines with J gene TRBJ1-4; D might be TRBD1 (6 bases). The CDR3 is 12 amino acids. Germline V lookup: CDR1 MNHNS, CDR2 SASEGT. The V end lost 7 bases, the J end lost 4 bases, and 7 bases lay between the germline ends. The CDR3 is CASTDSNEKLFF. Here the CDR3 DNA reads TGTGCCAGCACGGACAGTAATGAAAAACTGTTTTTT.

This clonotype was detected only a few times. Here the CDR3 reads CASSLSAEFKTGELFF. In nucleotides, the CDR3 is TGTGCCAGCAGCTTATCGGCAGAGTTCAAAACCGGGGAGCTGTTTTTT. The genes are TRBV5-8 and TRBJ2-2; D gene uncertain. This CDR3 contains 16 residues. V was shortened by 2 bases and J by 5 bases, with 16 bases between the two germline ends. Germline lookup yields CDR1 SGHTS and CDR2 YDEGEE.

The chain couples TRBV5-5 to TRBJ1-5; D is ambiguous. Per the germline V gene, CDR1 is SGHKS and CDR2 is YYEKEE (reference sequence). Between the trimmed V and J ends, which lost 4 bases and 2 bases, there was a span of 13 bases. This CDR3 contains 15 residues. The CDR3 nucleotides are TGTGCCAGCAGCCTACAGCAACAGCGCAATCAGCCCCAGCATTTT. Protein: CASSLQQQRNQPQHF.

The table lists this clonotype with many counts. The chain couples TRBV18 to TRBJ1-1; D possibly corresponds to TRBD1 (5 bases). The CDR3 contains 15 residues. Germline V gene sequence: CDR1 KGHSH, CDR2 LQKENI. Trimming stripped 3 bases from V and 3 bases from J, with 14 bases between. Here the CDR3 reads CASSPIRGRDTEAFF. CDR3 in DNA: TGTGCCAGCTCACCGATCCGGGGGAGGGACACTGAAGCTTTCTTT. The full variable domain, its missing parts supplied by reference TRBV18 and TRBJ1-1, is NAGVMQNPRHLVRRRGQEARLRCSPMKGHSHVYWYRQLPEEGLKFMVYLQKENIIDESGMPKERFSAEFPKEGPSILRIQQVVRGDSAAYFCASSPIRGRDTEAFFGQGTRLTVV.

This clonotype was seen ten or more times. The CDR3 DNA reads as TGCAGTGCTAAAGGGACTAGTAGGTCCTACGAGCAGTACTTC. Encoded protein: CSAKGTSRSYEQYF. The chain combines TRBV20-1 with TRBJ2-7; TRBD2 matches at 8 bases. The CDR3 totals 14 residues. V lost 4 bases and J lost 1; bases outside the gene matches: 6. Germline V gene lookup returns CDR1 DFQATT and CDR2 SNEGSKA (reference sequence).

CDR3 nucleotides: TGCAGCGTTGCCGGGACAGGGAGCTCCTACGAGCAGTACTTC. Protein product: CSVAGTGSSYEQYF. V is TRBV29-1 and J is TRBJ2-7; TRBD1 matches at 9 bases. V dropped 4 bases and J dropped 0; count of bases not matched to a gene: 4. From germline, CDR1 is SQVTM and CDR2 ANQGSEA. The CDR3 totals 14 residues.

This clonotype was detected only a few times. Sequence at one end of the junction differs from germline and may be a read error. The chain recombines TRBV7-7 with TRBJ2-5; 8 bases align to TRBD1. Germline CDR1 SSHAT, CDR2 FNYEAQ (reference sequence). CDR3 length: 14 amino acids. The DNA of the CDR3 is TGTGCTAGCAGCTCGACAGGGGTAGACGAGACCCAGTACTTC. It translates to CASSSTGVDETQYF.

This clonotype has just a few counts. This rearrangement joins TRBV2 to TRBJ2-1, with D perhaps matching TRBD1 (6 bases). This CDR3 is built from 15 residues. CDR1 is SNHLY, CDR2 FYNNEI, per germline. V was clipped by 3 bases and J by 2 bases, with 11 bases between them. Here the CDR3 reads CASSEFGGTYNEQFF. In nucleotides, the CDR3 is TGTGCCAGCAGTGAGTTTGGGGGCACCTACAATGAGCAGTTCTTC. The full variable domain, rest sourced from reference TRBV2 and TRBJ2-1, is EPEVTQTPSHQVTQMGQEVILRCVPISNHLYFYWYRQILGQKVEFLVSFYNNEISEKSEIFDDQFSVERPDGSNFTLKIRSTKLEDSAMYFCASSEFGGTYNEQFFGPGTRLTVL.

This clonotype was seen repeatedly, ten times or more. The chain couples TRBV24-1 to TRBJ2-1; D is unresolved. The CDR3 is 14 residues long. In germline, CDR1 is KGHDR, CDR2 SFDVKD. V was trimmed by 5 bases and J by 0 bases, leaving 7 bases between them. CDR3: CATSVANSYNEQFF. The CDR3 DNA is TGTGCCACCAGTGTTGCAAACTCCTACAATGAGCAGTTCTTC.

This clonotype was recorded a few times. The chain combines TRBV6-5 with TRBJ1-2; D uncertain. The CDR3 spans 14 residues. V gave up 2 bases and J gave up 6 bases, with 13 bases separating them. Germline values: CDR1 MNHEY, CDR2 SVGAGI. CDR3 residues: CASSYRPGLDGYTF. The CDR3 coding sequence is TGTGCCAGCAGTTACCGACCGGGCTTGGATGGCTACACCTTC.